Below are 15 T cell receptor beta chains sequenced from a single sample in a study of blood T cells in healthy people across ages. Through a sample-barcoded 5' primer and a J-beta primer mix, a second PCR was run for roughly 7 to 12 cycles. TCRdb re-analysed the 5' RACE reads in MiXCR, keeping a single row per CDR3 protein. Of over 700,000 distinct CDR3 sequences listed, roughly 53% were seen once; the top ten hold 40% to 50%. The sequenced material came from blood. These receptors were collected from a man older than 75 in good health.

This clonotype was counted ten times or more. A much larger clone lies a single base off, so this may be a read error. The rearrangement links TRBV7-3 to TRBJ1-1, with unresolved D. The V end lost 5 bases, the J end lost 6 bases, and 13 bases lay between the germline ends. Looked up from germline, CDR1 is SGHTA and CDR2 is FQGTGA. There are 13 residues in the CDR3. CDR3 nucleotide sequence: TGTGCCAGCAGCGTAAGTATTCGGGCTGAAGCTTTCTTT. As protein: CASSVSIRAEAFF.

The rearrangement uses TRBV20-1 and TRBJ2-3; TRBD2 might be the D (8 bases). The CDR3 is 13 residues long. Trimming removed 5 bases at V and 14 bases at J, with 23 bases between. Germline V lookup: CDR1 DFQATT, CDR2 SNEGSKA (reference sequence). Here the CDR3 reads CSAVAGQHRYAYF. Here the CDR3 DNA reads TGCAGTGCTGTAGCGGGACAGCACAGATACGCGTATTTT.

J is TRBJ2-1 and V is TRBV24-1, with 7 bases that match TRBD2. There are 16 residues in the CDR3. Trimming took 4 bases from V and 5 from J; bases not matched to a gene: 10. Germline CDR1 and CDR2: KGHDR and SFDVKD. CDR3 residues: CATSDLTSEHNNEQFF. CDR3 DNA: TGTGCCACCAGTGACTTAACTAGCGAGCACAACAATGAGCAGTTCTTC.

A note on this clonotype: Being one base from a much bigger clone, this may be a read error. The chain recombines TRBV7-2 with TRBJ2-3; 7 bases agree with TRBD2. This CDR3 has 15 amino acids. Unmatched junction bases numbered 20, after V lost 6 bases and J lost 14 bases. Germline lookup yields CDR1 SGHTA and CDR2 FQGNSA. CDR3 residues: CASRPTSDEHRDAYF. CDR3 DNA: TGTGCCAGCAGACCCACTAGCGACGAGCACAGAGACGCGTATTTT.

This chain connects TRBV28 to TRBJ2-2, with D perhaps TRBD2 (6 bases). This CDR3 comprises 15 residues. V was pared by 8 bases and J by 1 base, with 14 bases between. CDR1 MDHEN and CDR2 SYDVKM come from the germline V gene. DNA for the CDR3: TGTGCCAGCTCTCAAGCGGGCTGGAACACCGGGGAGCTGTTTTTT. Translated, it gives CASSQAGWNTGELFF.

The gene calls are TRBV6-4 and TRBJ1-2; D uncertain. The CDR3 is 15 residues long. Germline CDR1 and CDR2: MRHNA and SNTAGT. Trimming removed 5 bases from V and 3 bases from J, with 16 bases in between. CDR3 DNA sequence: TGTGCCAGCAGTCCTGCCTTAGACGGACACTATGGCTACACCTTC. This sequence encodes CASSPALDGHYGYTF.

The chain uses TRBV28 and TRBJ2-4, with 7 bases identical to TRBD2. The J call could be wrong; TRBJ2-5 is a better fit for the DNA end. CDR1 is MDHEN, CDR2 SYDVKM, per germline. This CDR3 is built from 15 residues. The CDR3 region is CASSLRLAAKETQYF. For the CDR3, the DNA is TGTGCCAGCAGTTTACGGCTAGCGGCAAAAGAGACCCAGTACTTC.

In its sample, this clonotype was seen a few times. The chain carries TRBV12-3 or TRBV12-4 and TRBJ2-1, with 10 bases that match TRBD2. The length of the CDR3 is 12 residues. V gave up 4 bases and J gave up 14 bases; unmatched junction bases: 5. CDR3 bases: TGTGCCAGCAGTTCGGCTAGCGGGGGTGAGTTCTTC. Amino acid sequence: CASSSASGGEFF.

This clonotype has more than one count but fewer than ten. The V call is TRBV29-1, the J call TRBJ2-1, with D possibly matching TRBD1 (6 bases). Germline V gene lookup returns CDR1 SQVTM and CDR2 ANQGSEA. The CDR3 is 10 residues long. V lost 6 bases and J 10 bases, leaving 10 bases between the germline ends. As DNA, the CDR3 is TGCAGCGTGACCGGGACAGAGCAGTTCTTC. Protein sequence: CSVTGTEQFF.

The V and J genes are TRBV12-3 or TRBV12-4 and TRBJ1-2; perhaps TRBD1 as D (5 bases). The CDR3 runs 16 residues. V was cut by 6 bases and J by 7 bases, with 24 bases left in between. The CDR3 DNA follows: TGTGCCAGCAGGACCACAGGAAGGGGCGCGAGGGTTGGCTACACCTTC. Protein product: CASRTTGRGARVGYTF.

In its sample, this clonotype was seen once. The CDR3 DNA is TGTGCCAGCAGCTTGGGCGGAGCTGCAGATACGCAGTATTTT. It codes for CASSLGGAADTQYF. This chain joins TRBV5-4 and TRBJ2-3; D is undetermined. The CDR3 length is 14 residues. Germline V CDR1 and CDR2: SGHNT, YYREEE (reference sequence). The germline V and J ends were trimmed by 0 bases and 4 bases, with 9 bases remaining between them.

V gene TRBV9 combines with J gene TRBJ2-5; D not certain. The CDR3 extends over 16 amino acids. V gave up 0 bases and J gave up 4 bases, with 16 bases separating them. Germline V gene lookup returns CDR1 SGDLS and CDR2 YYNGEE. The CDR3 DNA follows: TGTGCCAGCAGCGTAGGGTCGCCTACCAAAACAGAGACCCAGTACTTC. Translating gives CASSVGSPTKTETQYF. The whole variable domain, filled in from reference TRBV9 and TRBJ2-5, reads DSGVTQTPKHLITATGQRVTLRCSPRSGDLSVYWYQQSLDQGLQFLIQYYNGEERAKGNILERFSAQQFPDLHSELNLSSLELGDSALYFCASSVGSPTKTETQYFGPGTRLLVL.

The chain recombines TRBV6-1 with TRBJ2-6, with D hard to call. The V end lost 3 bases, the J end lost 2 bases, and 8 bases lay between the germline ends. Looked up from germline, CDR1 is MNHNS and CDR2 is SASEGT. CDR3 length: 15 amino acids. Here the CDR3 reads CASSDRTPGANVLTF. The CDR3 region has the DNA TGTGCCAGCAGTGATCGGACGCCTGGGGCCAACGTCCTGACTTTC.

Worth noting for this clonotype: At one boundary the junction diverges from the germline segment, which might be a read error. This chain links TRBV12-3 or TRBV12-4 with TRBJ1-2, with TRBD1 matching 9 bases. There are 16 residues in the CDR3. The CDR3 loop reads CASSPQGALGNYGCTF. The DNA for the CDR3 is TGTGCCAGCAGTCCACAGGGGGCCCTGGGGAACTATGGCTGCACCTTC.

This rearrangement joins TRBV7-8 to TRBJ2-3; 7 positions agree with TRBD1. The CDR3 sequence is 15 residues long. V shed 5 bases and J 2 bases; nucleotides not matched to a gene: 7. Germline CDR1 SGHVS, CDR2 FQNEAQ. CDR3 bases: TGTGCCAGCAGCGTGGGACAGATAATCACAGATACGCAGTATTTT. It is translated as CASSVGQIITDTQYF.